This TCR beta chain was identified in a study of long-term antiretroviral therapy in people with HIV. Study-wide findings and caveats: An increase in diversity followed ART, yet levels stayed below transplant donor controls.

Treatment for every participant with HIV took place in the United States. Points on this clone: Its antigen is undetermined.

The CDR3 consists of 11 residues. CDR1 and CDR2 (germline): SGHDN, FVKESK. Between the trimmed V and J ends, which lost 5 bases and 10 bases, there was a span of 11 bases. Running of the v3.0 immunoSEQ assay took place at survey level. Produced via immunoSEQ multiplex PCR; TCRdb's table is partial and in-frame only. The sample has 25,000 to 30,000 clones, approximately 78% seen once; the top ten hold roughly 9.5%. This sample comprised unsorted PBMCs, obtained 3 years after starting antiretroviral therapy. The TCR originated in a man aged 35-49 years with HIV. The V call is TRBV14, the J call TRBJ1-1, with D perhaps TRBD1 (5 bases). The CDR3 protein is CASSKGPAAFF. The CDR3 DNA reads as TGTGCCAGCAGCAAGGGGCCCGCAGCTTTCTTT.